The 2 T cell receptor beta chains presented below share a single source sample, sequenced in a study of blood T cell repertoires in COVID-19. This table comes from immunoSEQ multiplex PCR, and its TCRdb copy is limited to in-frame clones, with some not included. The table lists a few hundred thousand clones, more than 70% of them singletons. The sample consisted of peripheral blood. Receptors were obtained from a middle-aged man with acute or convalescent COVID-19.

V usage is TRBV29-1 and J usage is TRBJ2-1, with D unclear. Per the germline V gene, CDR1 is SQVTM and CDR2 is ANQGSEA. The V end lost 6 bases, the J end lost 1 base, and 7 bases lay between the germline ends. This CDR3 contains 12 residues. The CDR3 nucleotides are TGCAGCGTGGTCGGTTCCTACAATGAGCAGTTCTTC. Its translation: CSVVGSYNEQFF.

This chain uses TRBV25-1 with TRBJ1-1, with D hard to call. V lost 4 bases and J lost 4, with 13 bases in between. Germline V lookup: CDR1 MGHDK, CDR2 SYGVNS. The CDR3 has 14 amino acids. CDR3 sequence reads: CASSGRTLLTEAFF. CDR3 DNA: TGTGCCAGCAGTGGGCGGACTCTACTCACTGAAGCTTTCTTT.